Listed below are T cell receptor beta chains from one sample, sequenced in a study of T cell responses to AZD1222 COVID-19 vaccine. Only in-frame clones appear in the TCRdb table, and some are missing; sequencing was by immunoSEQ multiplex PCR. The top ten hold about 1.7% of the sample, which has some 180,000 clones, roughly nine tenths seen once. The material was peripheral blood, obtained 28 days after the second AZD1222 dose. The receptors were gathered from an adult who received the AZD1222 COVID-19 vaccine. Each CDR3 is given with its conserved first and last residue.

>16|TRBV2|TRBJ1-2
CASSLLRDSSSYGYTF
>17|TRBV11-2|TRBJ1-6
CASSPSSGSSYNSPLHF
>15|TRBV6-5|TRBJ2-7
CASSPRTVKTSEQYF
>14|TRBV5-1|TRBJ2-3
CASNPGRATDTQYF
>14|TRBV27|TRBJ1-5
CASSFAGGAQPQHF
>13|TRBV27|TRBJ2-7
CASSTQEKYEQYF
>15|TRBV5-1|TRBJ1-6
CASSSRGDSNSPLHF
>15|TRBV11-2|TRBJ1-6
CASSFNRGYNSPLHF
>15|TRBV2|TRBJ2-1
CASSRGQGQYNEQFF
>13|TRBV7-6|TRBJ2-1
CASSLVGYNEQFF
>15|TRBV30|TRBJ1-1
CAWSGRGRGSVEAFF
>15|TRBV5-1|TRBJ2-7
CASSTYRGPSYEQYF
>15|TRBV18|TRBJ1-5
CASSQDRGFNQPQHF
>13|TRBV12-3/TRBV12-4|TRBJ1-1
CASNLIVSTEAFF
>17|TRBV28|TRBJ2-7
CASSKSLTSGSSYEQYF
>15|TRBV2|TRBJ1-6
CASSEFGQGHSPLHF
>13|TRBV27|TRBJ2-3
CASTRASTDTQYF
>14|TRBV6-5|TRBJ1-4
CASRPQGGNEKLFF
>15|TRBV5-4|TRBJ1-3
CASSRSGTEGNTIYF
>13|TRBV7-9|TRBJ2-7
CASSLAGLYEQYF
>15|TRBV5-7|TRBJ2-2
CASSLATRNTGELFF
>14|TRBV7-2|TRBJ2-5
CASSASGLQETQYF
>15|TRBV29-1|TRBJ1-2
CSVEDYRVPLYGYTF
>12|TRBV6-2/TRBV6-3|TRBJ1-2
CASSFRAYGYTF
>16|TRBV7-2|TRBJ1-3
CASSLGSRVSGNTIYF
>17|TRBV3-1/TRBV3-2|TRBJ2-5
CASSQLVLGKRKQTQYF